The 22 T cell receptor beta chains listed next were all sequenced from one sample in a study of cytomegalovirus exposure and HLA in healthy donors. Researchers ran the PCR with 60 Vbeta and 13 Jbeta primers. Produced via immunoSEQ multiplex PCR; TCRdb's table is partial and in-frame only. The sample contains more than 85,000 clones, approximately 72% of which appear only once. Sequences were obtained from PBMCs. These TCRs come from a man aged 25 to 40 in good health and CMV-seronegative.

The rearrangement links TRBV7-2 to TRBJ2-5; D call uncertain. Germline values: CDR1 SGHTA, CDR2 FQGNSA. CDR3 length: 14 residues. V lost 3 bases, J lost 4 bases, and 12 bases lay in between. CDR3 sequence (DNA): TGTGCCAGCAGCTTTAACCCCGGTCGAGAGACCCAGTACTTC. The encoded protein is CASSFNPGRETQYF.

This clone has only one observation. The chain has TRBV5-4 and TRBJ2-7; TRBD1 aligns across 7 bases. Germline values: CDR1 SGHNT, CDR2 YYREEE (reference sequence). V trimming: 3 bases; J trimming: 9 bases; junction bases outside the gene matches: 12. The CDR3 has 14 residues. CDR3 in amino acids: CASSSGGQVRGQYF. Written as DNA, the CDR3 is TGTGCCAGCAGCTCTGGTGGACAGGTACGGGGGCAGTACTTC.

This chain links TRBV4-3 with TRBJ2-2; 8 positions agree with TRBD2. V lost 3 bases and J lost 4; bases outside the gene matches: 7. In germline, CDR1 is LGHNA, CDR2 YSLEER. The CDR3 covers 16 residues. CDR3 coding DNA: TGCGCCAGCAGCCAGCAACCGGGACTAGTCACCGGGGAGCTGTTTTTT. Translating gives CASSQQPGLVTGELFF.

The chain joins TRBV19 to TRBJ2-3, with D possibly being TRBD2 (5 bases). V was shortened by 7 bases and J by 6 bases, with 14 bases between the two germline ends. CDR3 length: 13 amino acids. The germline V gene has CDR1 LNHDA and CDR2 SQIVND (reference sequence). In DNA form, the CDR3 reads TGTGCCAGTACAAGGCTAGCCGGGGATACGCAGTATTTT. Its translation: CASTRLAGDTQYF.

In its sample, this clone was seen once. The V call is TRBV9, the J call TRBJ2-3; 10 nucleotides match TRBD2. The length of the CDR3 is 13 residues. Germline lookup yields CDR1 SGDLS and CDR2 YYNGEE. Trimming at V came to 7 bases and at J to 2 bases, leaving 1 base not matched to a gene. CDR3 sequence: CASGLAVTDTQYF. Written as DNA, the CDR3 is TGTGCCAGCGGACTAGCGGTCACAGATACGCAGTATTTT.

This clone was recorded a few times. This chain connects TRBV9 to TRBJ2-7, with no clear D. The CDR3 runs 9 residues. The ends were cut back, 7 bases at V and 3 bases at J, with 2 bases in the middle. Germline values: CDR1 SGDLS, CDR2 YYNGEE. The CDR3, as DNA: TGTGCCAGCCTCTACGAGCAGTACTTC. This encodes CASLYEQYF.

This clone was counted between two and nine times. The chain carries TRBV5-4 and TRBJ2-1; D unclear. The CDR3 totals 12 residues. Germline CDR1 is SGHNT and CDR2 is YYREEE (reference sequence). V lost 1 base to trimming and J lost 7 bases, with 6 bases between them. This CDR3 reads CASSLIQNEQFF. Written as DNA, the CDR3 is TGTGCCAGCAGCTTGATCCAGAATGAGCAGTTCTTC.

The chain uses TRBV4-3 and TRBJ2-5; 10 bases map to TRBD2. The germline V gene has CDR1 LGHNA and CDR2 YSLEER. Trimming at V came to 1 base and at J to 5 bases, leaving 10 bases not matched to a gene. CDR3 size: 17 residues. CDR3 sequence reads: CASSQAGLAGAGETQYF. CDR3 nucleotide sequence: TGCGCCAGCAGCCAAGCTGGGCTAGCGGGGGCAGGGGAGACCCAGTACTTC.

This sequence joins TRBV5-6 and TRBJ1-1; 7 nucleotides match TRBD1. This CDR3 is 16 amino acids long. Trimming took 3 bases from V and 0 from J; bases not matched to a gene: 8. Germline CDR1 is SGHDT and CDR2 is YYEEEE. CDR3 amino acids: CASSSTGQRLNTEAFF. Written as DNA, the CDR3 is TGTGCCAGCAGCTCCACGGGACAGAGATTGAACACTGAAGCTTTCTTT.

The CDR3 nucleotides read TGTGCCAGCAGCACTCTGCCGGGAGCCACCGGGGAGCTGTTTTTT. Residues: CASSTLPGATGELFF. The V call is TRBV9, the J call TRBJ2-2; D is perhaps TRBD2 (6 bases). The V gene lost 4 bases and the J gene lost 4 bases, with 14 bases spanning the gap. The CDR3 has 15 amino acids. Germline CDR1 and CDR2: SGDLS and YYNGEE.

Concerning this clone itself: The sample carries other DNA sequences with the same CDR3. The rearrangement uses TRBV27 and TRBJ1-5; D unclear. Germline V lookup: CDR1 MNHEY, CDR2 SMNVEV (reference sequence). There are 12 residues in the CDR3. V was clipped by 5 bases and J by 7 bases, with 9 bases between them. The CDR3 region is CASSTGYQPQHF. The DNA of the CDR3 is TGTGCCAGCAGTACGGGGTACCAGCCCCAGCATTTT.

There are a few counts of this clone. The V gene is TRBV5-6, the J gene TRBJ1-5; 7 nucleotides align to TRBD1. The CDR3 contains 17 residues. J was trimmed by 4 bases and V by 0 bases; bases with no gene match: 10. The germline CDR1 and CDR2 sequences are SGHDT and YYEEEE. The chain's CDR3 is CASSLATGFEQNQPQHF. The CDR3 nucleotides are TGTGCCAGCAGCTTGGCGACAGGGTTCGAACAAAATCAGCCCCAGCATTTT.

V is TRBV5-1 and J is TRBJ1-4; 7 bases align to TRBD1. Germline CDR1 and CDR2: SGHRS and YFSETQ. The CDR3 has 19 residues. Germline trimming cut 2 bases from V and 0 bases from J; bases unmatched to any gene: 13. The CDR3 sequence: CASSFLPGTAASTNEKLFF. In DNA form, the CDR3 reads TGCGCCAGCAGCTTTCTTCCAGGGACAGCGGCCTCAACTAATGAAAAACTGTTTTTT.

CDR3 nucleotide sequence: TGCGCCAGCAGCCAGGTCGTAGCGGGGGGGACAGATACGCAGTATTTT. Translation gives CASSQVVAGGTDTQYF. The chain uses TRBV4-1 and TRBJ2-3; the match to TRBD2 covers 11 bases. V was clipped by 3 bases and J by 3 bases; unmatched bases: 5. There are 16 residues in the CDR3. CDR1 MGHRA and CDR2 YSYEKL come from the germline V gene.

The gene calls are TRBV5-1 and TRBJ2-7, with 9 bases lining up with TRBD2. This CDR3 region has 15 residues. Germline loops: CDR1 SGHRS, CDR2 YFSETQ. With 1 base clipped from V and 2 bases from J, the junction kept 4 bases outside the gene matches. The CDR3 here is CASSLRLAGTYEQYF. CDR3 nucleotide sequence: TGCGCCAGCAGCTTGAGGCTAGCGGGAACCTACGAGCAGTACTTC.

The chain recombines TRBV5-1 with TRBJ1-2, with 8 nucleotides matching TRBD1. V shed 4 bases, J shed 3 bases, and the junction held 11 bases outside the gene matches. Germline-derived CDR1 and CDR2 are SGHRS and YFSETQ. This CDR3 is built from 16 residues. The CDR3 spells CASSQTGTGFDYGYTF. CDR3 nucleotides: TGCGCCAGCAGCCAGACCGGGACAGGCTTTGACTATGGCTACACCTTC.

This clone was seen a few times. This chain joins TRBV13 and TRBJ1-2; TRBD1 agrees at 7 bases. CDR3 length: 15 amino acids. V shed 0 bases and J 0 bases; nucleotides not matched to a gene: 1. Germline CDR1 PRHDT, CDR2 FYEKMQ (reference sequence). CDR3 protein: CASSLGGTANYGYTF. The CDR3 coding sequence is TGTGCCAGCAGCTTAGGGGGGACAGCTAACTATGGCTACACCTTC.

V usage is TRBV5-1 and J usage is TRBJ2-2; 9 bases are shared with TRBD2. Germline assignment: CDR1 SGHRS and CDR2 YFSETQ. The ends lost 4 bases at V and 2 bases at J; junction bases unmatched: 12. The CDR3 is 18 residues long. CDR3 nucleotides: TGCGCCAGCAGCACCCGGTTGGCGGGAGGGTCAAACACCGGGGAGCTGTTTTTT. Translating gives CASSTRLAGGSNTGELFF.

The chain links TRBV4-1 to TRBJ2-1; TRBD2 matches at 13 bases. The CDR3 contains 17 residues. J was trimmed by 2 bases and V by 2 bases; bases with no gene match: 3. The germline gives CDR1 MGHRA, CDR2 YSYEKL. The CDR3: CASSQRLAGGPYNEQFF. The CDR3 bases are TGCGCCAGCAGCCAAAGACTAGCGGGGGGTCCCTACAATGAGCAGTTCTTC.

The J gene is TRBJ1-1, the V gene TRBV2, with 7 bases fitting TRBD1. The trim removed 6 bases at V and 8 bases at J, leaving 9 bases unmatched. Germline V lookup: CDR1 SNHLY, CDR2 FYNNEI. The CDR3 covers 13 residues. The CDR3 nucleotides are TGTGCCAGCAGCCTTAGACAGGGAATCGAAGCTTTCTTT. This codes for CASSLRQGIEAFF. Using reference TRBV2 and TRBJ1-1 for the parts outside the CDR3, the full variable domain is EPEVTQTPSHQVTQMGQEVILRCVPISNHLYFYWYRQILGQKVEFLVSFYNNEISEKSEIFDDQFSVERPDGSNFTLKIRSTKLEDSAMYFCASSLRQGIEAFFGQGTRLTVV.

The rearrangement links TRBV28 to TRBJ1-6; D remains ambiguous. The V end was cut by 6 bases, the J end by 7 bases, with 7 bases between. Germline CDR1 MDHEN, CDR2 SYDVKM. The CDR3 spans 12 residues. This CDR3 reads CASSSENSPLHF. As DNA, the CDR3 is TGTGCCAGCAGCTCCGAGAATTCACCCCTCCACTTT.

J is TRBJ2-3 and V is TRBV4-3; 7 nucleotides agree with TRBD2. Germline CDR1 LGHNA, CDR2 YSLEER. CDR3 length: 15 residues. The trim removed 1 base at V and 5 bases at J, leaving 6 bases unmatched. The CDR3 nucleotides read TGCGCCAGCAGCCAAGGAATAAGCGGGAAAGATACGCAGTATTTT. This codes for CASSQGISGKDTQYF.